These T cell receptor beta chains were read from a single sample in a study of blood T cell repertoires in COVID-19. Sequencing used immunoSEQ multiplex PCR; TCRdb keeps in-frame clones, though not all of them. The sample lists about 190,000 clones; 80% to 90% were seen once. The material sequenced was peripheral blood. The receptor set was obtained from a human donor in a cohort sampled during active COVID-19. The CDR3 runs from the conserved cysteine through the conserved F or W. Each record gives: D gene, V gene, J gene, clone size, CDR3 protein, CDR3 DNA. The D gene is left open where the match is weak. Clone size is stated in some rows and not others, as once, few, many or a class when expanded.

TRBD1	TRBV7-9	TRBJ2-5	.	CASSLLAGTGKQETQYF	TGTGCCAGCAGCCTACTAGCCGGGACAGGGAAACAAGAGACCCAGTACTTC
TRBD1	TRBV27	TRBJ1-2	.	CASSLIRQGTNYGYTF	TGTGCCAGCAGCTTAATCCGACAGGGAACCAACTATGGCTACACCTTC
TRBD1	TRBV19	TRBJ1-4	.	CASSPDSQGARGKLFF	TGTGCCAGTAGTCCCGACTCACAGGGGGCGAGAGGAAAACTGTTTTTT
.	TRBV3-1/TRBV3-2	TRBJ2-7	.	CASSQDVVVRYPYEQYF	TGTGCCAGCAGCCAAGATGTTGTAGTTCGTTACCCCTACGAGCAGTACTTC
.	TRBV3-1/TRBV3-2	TRBJ1-1	.	CASTISTGNTEAFF	TGTGCCAGCACCATTTCGACTGGGAACACTGAAGCTTTCTTT
TRBD2	TRBV7-2	TRBJ2-2	.	CASSLAGLAGGSGELFF	TGTGCCAGCAGCTTAGCAGGGCTAGCGGGAGGGTCCGGGGAGCTGTTTTTT
TRBD1	TRBV2	TRBJ1-5	.	CASSVEGQGGQPQHF	TGTGCCAGCAGTGTGGAGGGACAGGGTGGACAGCCCCAGCATTTT
TRBD2	TRBV7-6	TRBJ2-5	.	CASSLEVAGKETQYF	TGTGCCAGCAGCTTAGAGGTAGCGGGGAAAGAGACCCAGTACTTC
.	TRBV18	TRBJ2-1	.	CASSPQYVYNEQFF	TGTGCCAGCTCACCGCAGTATGTTTACAATGAGCAGTTCTTC
.	TRBV9	TRBJ2-3	.	CASSARGGITDTQYF	TGTGCCAGCAGCGCGAGGGGGGGTATCACAGATACGCAGTATTTT
.	TRBV5-1	TRBJ1-2	.	CASSFSGANYGYTF	TGCGCCAGCAGCTTTTCGGGAGCTAACTATGGCTACACCTTC
.	TRBV27	TRBJ1-2	.	CASSPAPDLAGYTF	TGTGCCAGCAGTCCAGCCCCAGACCTAGCTGGCTACACCTTC
TRBD1	TRBV3-1/TRBV3-2	TRBJ2-4	.	CASSQALGTGNIQYF	TGTGCCAGCAGCCAAGCATTAGGGACAGGGAACATTCAGTACTTC
.	TRBV19	TRBJ1-1	.	CASSRKGGDTEAFF	TGTGCCAGTAGTAGAAAGGGAGGAGACACTGAAGCTTTCTTT
TRBD1	TRBV29-1	TRBJ2-1	.	CSAKTPGQRYNEQFF	TGCAGCGCTAAGACTCCGGGACAGCGCTACAATGAGCAGTTCTTC
TRBD2	TRBV4-1	TRBJ2-7	.	CASSLRTSRDVTSYEQYF	TGCGCCAGCAGCCTGCGGACTAGCCGCGACGTTACCTCCTACGAGCAGTACTTC
.	TRBV9	TRBJ1-2	.	CASSVSGGLEGYTF	TGTGCCAGCAGCGTGTCCGGGGGGCTCGAGGGCTACACCTTC
.	TRBV7-2	TRBJ1-5	.	CASSLFGSNQPQHF	TGTGCCAGCAGCTTATTCGGGAGCAATCAGCCCCAGCATTTT
TRBD1	TRBV18	TRBJ1-2	few	CASSQANRGANYGYTF	TGTGCCAGCTCACAAGCCAACAGGGGGGCTAACTATGGCTACACCTTC
TRBD1	TRBV19	TRBJ1-5	.	CASSPPNRGRGGHQPQHF	TGTGCCAGTAGTCCCCCCAACAGGGGGCGGGGTGGCCATCAGCCCCAGCATTTT
TRBD1	TRBV18	TRBJ1-2	.	CASSPEGQGVYGYTF	TGTGCCAGCTCACCAGAAGGACAGGGTGTGTATGGCTACACCTTC
TRBD1	TRBV27	TRBJ1-6	.	CASSPDRGGSPLHF	TGTGCCAGCAGTCCTGACAGGGGAGGTTCACCCCTCCACTTT
.	TRBV5-1	TRBJ2-2	.	CASSSSWAGNTGELFF	TGCGCCAGCAGCTCGTCGTGGGCAGGGAACACCGGGGAGCTGTTTTTT
TRBD1	TRBV7-9	TRBJ2-7	.	CASSLGTGFLEQYF	TGTGCCAGCAGCTTGGGGACAGGGTTTCTCGAGCAGTACTTC
TRBD2	TRBV5-1	TRBJ2-5	.	CASSPGLAGVSETQYF	TGCGCCAGCAGCCCGGGACTAGCGGGAGTATCTGAGACCCAGTACTTC
.	TRBV10-3	TRBJ1-2	.	CAISESDRIHGYTF	TGTGCCATCAGTGAGTCTGACAGGATCCATGGCTACACCTTC
.	TRBV19	TRBJ1-6	.	CASSLWTGQGGSPLHF	TGTGCCAGTAGTTTGTGGACTGGTCAAGGAGGCTCACCCCTCCACTTT
.	TRBV6-5	TRBJ2-3	.	CASSYRGFMADTQYF	TGTGCCAGCAGTTACAGGGGATTCATGGCAGATACGCAGTATTTT
TRBD2	TRBV2	TRBJ2-1	.	CASRVRSGGAHEQFF	TGTGCCAGCAGGGTTCGGAGCGGGGGGGCCCATGAGCAGTTCTTC
.	TRBV5-6	TRBJ2-3	few	CASSSVRGTDTQYF	TGTGCCAGCAGCTCCGTTCGGGGCACAGATACGCAGTATTTT
TRBD2	TRBV2	TRBJ2-5	few	CAKSREGETQYF	TGTGCCAAAAGCAGGGAGGGCGAGACCCAGTACTTC
TRBD1	TRBV27	TRBJ1-6	.	CASSLWTGARGSPLHF	TGTGCCAGCAGTTTATGGACAGGGGCGCGGGGCTCACCCCTCCACTTT
TRBD2	TRBV19	TRBJ2-7	.	CASSPGRAGKQYF	TGTGCCAGTAGCCCTGGGAGGGCGGGGAAGCAGTACTTC
.	TRBV2	TRBJ2-5	.	CASNQRNLQETQYF	TGTGCCAGCAACCAGCGAAACCTCCAAGAGACCCAGTACTTC
TRBD2	TRBV4-2	TRBJ2-2	.	CASSQGSGGAKGTGELFF	TGTGCCAGCAGCCAAGGTAGCGGGGGGGCCAAGGGCACCGGGGAGCTGTTTTTT
.	TRBV5-5	TRBJ1-5	.	CASSPSPNQPQHF	TGTGCCAGCAGCCCATCCCCCAATCAGCCCCAGCATTTT
TRBD1	TRBV5-1	TRBJ2-3	.	CASSLAGGSDTQYF	TGCGCCAGCAGCTTGGCAGGGGGCTCAGATACGCAGTATTTT
TRBD1	TRBV7-9	TRBJ1-1	.	CASSSNRGLSTEAFF	TGTGCCAGCAGCTCGAACAGGGGTTTGAGCACTGAAGCTTTCTTT
TRBD1	TRBV3-1/TRBV3-2	TRBJ2-5	many	CASKYRDRQETQYF	TGTGCCAGCAAGTACCGGGACAGACAAGAGACCCAGTACTTC
TRBD2	TRBV4-1	TRBJ2-5	.	CASSPSQAGGTETQYF	TGCGCCAGCAGTCCCAGCCAAGCCGGGGGGACAGAGACCCAGTACTTC
TRBD2	TRBV25-1	TRBJ2-2	.	CASSAAGEGTGELFF	TGTGCCAGCAGTGCCGCCGGGGAGGGGACCGGGGAGCTGTTTTTT
TRBD2	TRBV29-1	TRBJ2-3	.	CSVVERDGTDTQYF	TGCAGCGTTGTCGAGCGGGATGGCACAGATACGCAGTATTTT
TRBD1	TRBV28	TRBJ2-7	once	CASFPGTGRYEQYF	TGTGCCAGTTTCCCCGGGACAGGGAGGTACGAGCAGTACTTC
.	TRBV19	TRBJ1-1	.	CASRNPGWGKDTEAFF	TGTGCCAGTCGAAATCCAGGGTGGGGAAAGGACACTGAAGCTTTCTTT
.	TRBV20-1	TRBJ2-3	.	CSAGGQTLTDTQYF	TGCAGTGCTGGTGGGCAGACACTCACAGATACGCAGTATTTT
.	TRBV11-2	TRBJ2-6	.	CASSLDWSGANVLTF	TGTGCCAGCAGCTTAGATTGGAGTGGGGCCAACGTCCTGACTTTC
.	TRBV7-2	TRBJ2-3	.	CASSPGNTQYF	TGTGCCAGCAGCCCGGGAAATACGCAGTATTTT
.	TRBV12-5	TRBJ1-5	.	CAGGRGDQPQHF	TGTGCCGGAGGCCGAGGTGATCAGCCCCAGCATTTT
.	TRBV5-6	TRBJ2-4	.	CASSLEYASGKNIQYF	TGTGCCAGCAGCTTGGAATACGCAAGCGGGAAAAACATTCAGTACTTC
.	TRBV3-1/TRBV3-2	TRBJ1-2	.	CASSNQDGSGVGYTF	TGTGCCAGCAGCAACCAAGATGGCAGCGGGGTTGGCTACACCTTC
.	TRBV7-8	TRBJ2-3	once	CASSYPGVEEDTQYF	TGTGCCAGCAGCTACCCGGGGGTTGAGGAAGATACGCAGTATTTT
.	TRBV6-2/TRBV6-3	TRBJ2-3	.	CASSRNPYSGTDTQYF	TGTGCCAGCAGTCGCAACCCCTATTCGGGCACAGATACGCAGTATTTT
.	TRBV6-5	TRBJ1-2	once	CASSFDRTLGYGYTF	TGTGCCAGCAGCTTTGACAGGACCCTTGGGTATGGCTACACCTTC
TRBD2	TRBV6-1	TRBJ2-1	.	CASSVRSLAGYEQFF	TGTGCCAGCAGTGTACGGTCTCTAGCGGGATATGAGCAGTTCTTC
.	TRBV27	TRBJ2-7	.	CASSTSPGGATFYEQYF	TGTGCCAGCAGTACTTCCCCCGGCGGAGCAACTTTCTACGAGCAGTACTTC
.	TRBV5-6	TRBJ1-6	.	CASSSRSRDSYNSPLHF	TGTGCCAGCAGCTCTCGCTCCCGGGACTCCTATAATTCACCCCTCCACTTT
.	TRBV19	TRBJ1-4	.	CASSWGGAGNEKLFF	TGTGCCAGTTCCTGGGGGGGTGCGGGGAATGAAAAACTGTTTTTT